Listed below are T cell receptor beta chains from one sample, sequenced in a study of response to subunit inactivated influenza vaccine. TCRdb re-derived calls from the RT-PCR reads in MiXCR, one entry per CDR3 protein. The repertoire has 500,000 to 600,000 distinct CDR3 sequences, 6% to 9% of them found once; the top ten carry 10% to 15%. Material: PBMCs from blood, obtained roughly 24 months after vaccination. These receptor sequences come from a man between 50 and 75 years old who received an inactivated influenza vaccine. CDR3s include the opening cysteine and the closing phenylalanine or tryptophan. A D gene is named only where the DNA matches it firmly. The listing skips clone size in some rows; elsewhere it reads once, few, many or a size class.

v_call	j_call	d_call	clone_size	cdr3_aa	cdr3_nt
TRBV12-3/TRBV12-4	TRBJ2-4	.	.	CASSPGEGGAKNIQYF	TGTGCCAGCAGTCCGGGCGAGGGGGGAGCCAAAAACATTCAGTACTTC
TRBV12-3/TRBV12-4	TRBJ2-5	.	few	CASSSTVTQYF	TGTGCCAGCAGTTCAACAGTTACCCAGTACTTC
TRBV28	TRBJ2-7	.	few	CASSFLQYRFEQYF	TGTGCCAGCAGTTTTTTACAGTATAGGTTCGAGCAGTACTTC
TRBV6-6	TRBJ2-3	.	few	CASSYFPGRQRGSAYTDTQYF	TGTGCCAGCAGTTACTTCCCAGGTCGCCAAAGGGGGAGCGCTTATACAGATACGCAGTATTTT
TRBV27	TRBJ2-2	.	.	CASSLSSGTIGWGELFF	TGTGCCAGCAGTTTATCTTCGGGGACCATAGGATGGGGGGAGCTGTTTTTT
TRBV5-1	TRBJ1-1	TRBD1	.	CASSSGQGAAEAFF	TGCGCCAGCAGCTCGGGACAGGGGGCAGCTGAAGCTTTCTTT
TRBV12-3/TRBV12-4	TRBJ1-5	.	many	CASSPQATQPQHF	TGTGCCAGCAGTCCCCAAGCGACTCAGCCCCAGCATTTT
TRBV5-6	TRBJ1-1	.	many	CASSSLLQVGGLNTEAFF	TGTGCCAGCAGCTCATTACTACAGGTAGGCGGCTTGAACACTGAAGCTTTCTTT
TRBV5-6	TRBJ1-1	TRBD1	.	CASSFQGELSTEAFF	TGTGCCAGCAGCTTCCAGGGGGAACTAAGCACTGAAGCTTTCTTT
TRBV27	TRBJ2-2	.	few	CASTELGAPANTGELFF	TGTGCCAGCACCGAGCTGGGGGCCCCAGCGAACACCGGGGAGCTGTTTTTT
TRBV7-2	TRBJ1-5	TRBD1	few	CASSPRQGRQPQHF	TGTGCCAGCAGCCCACGACAGGGCAGGCAGCCCCAGCATTTT
TRBV20-1	TRBJ2-2	.	few	CSASWKGSAGELFF	TGCAGTGCTAGTTGGAAGGGGTCGGCCGGGGAGCTGTTTTTT
TRBV4-2	TRBJ2-3	TRBD1	few	CASSQAPRTGGDTQYF	TGTGCCAGCAGCCAAGCCCCCCGGACAGGGGGAGATACGCAGTATTTT
TRBV4-3	TRBJ1-1	.	many	CASSQKVGATEAFF	TGCGCCAGCAGCCAGAAGGTGGGGGCGACTGAAGCTTTCTTT
TRBV3-1	TRBJ1-6	TRBD1	many	CASSPGQTNSPLHF	TGTGCCAGCAGCCCGGGACAGACTAATTCACCCCTCCACTTT
TRBV5-1	TRBJ2-5	.	few	CASSSVQETQYF	TGCGCCAGCAGCAGTGTCCAAGAGACCCAGTACTTC
TRBV29-1	TRBJ1-4	TRBD1	few	CSGGQGVNEKLFF	TGCAGCGGTGGACAGGGGGTTAATGAAAAACTGTTTTTT
TRBV20-1	TRBJ2-1	TRBD2	few	CSARGPAASGAQGEQFF	TGCAGTGCTAGAGGCCCTGCGGCTAGCGGGGCCCAAGGAGAGCAGTTCTTC
TRBV6-5	TRBJ2-7	TRBD1	few	CASSYSSSGQESYEQYF	TGTGCCAGCAGTTACTCGTCTTCAGGACAGGAGTCCTACGAGCAGTACTTC
TRBV11-3	TRBJ2-5	.	few	CASSLGAHEETQYF	TGTGCCAGCAGCTTAGGAGCACACGAAGAGACCCAGTACTTC
TRBV29-1	TRBJ1-2	.	few	CSALGLSFGYTF	TGCAGCGCCCTGGGACTCTCCTTTGGCTACACCTTC
TRBV19	TRBJ1-5	.	.	CASSIDRNNQPQHF	TGTGCCAGTAGTATAGACCGAAACAATCAGCCCCAGCATTTT
TRBV15	TRBJ2-1	TRBD2	.	CATSFPPAGLYNEQFF	TGTGCCACCAGCTTCCCGCCAGCGGGATTATACAATGAGCAGTTCTTC
TRBV18	TRBJ1-5	.	many	CASSPQGDQPQHF	TGTGCCAGCAGCCCCCAAGGGGATCAGCCCCAGCATTTT
TRBV20-1	TRBJ2-7	TRBD2	once	CSDAGGSYEQYF	TGCAGTGACGCGGGAGGGAGCTACGAGCAGTACTTC
TRBV18	TRBJ1-4	.	few	CASSSTGTPSTNEKLFF	TGTGCCAGCTCATCAACAGGGACACCTTCAACTAATGAAAAACTGTTTTTT
TRBV7-8	TRBJ2-5	TRBD2	.	CASSSLVRRLAGGKETQYF	TGTGCCAGCAGCTCCCTAGTAAGGCGACTAGCGGGAGGGAAAGAGACCCAGTACTTC
TRBV28	TRBJ1-2	TRBD1	.	CASSSPGQGGGYTF	TGTGCCAGCAGTTCTCCGGGACAGGGAGGGGGCTACACCTTC
TRBV4-2	TRBJ2-4	.	many	CASSQVKSTVKNIQYF	TGTGCCAGCAGCCAAGTGAAAAGCACAGTCAAAAACATTCAGTACTTC
TRBV10-3	TRBJ2-1	TRBD2	many	CAIGSGTSGTRYEQFF	TGTGCCATCGGATCCGGGACTAGCGGGACCCGCTATGAGCAGTTCTTC
TRBV2	TRBJ2-1	.	few	CASRDPGINYNEQFF	TGTGCCAGCAGGGATCCCGGGATCAACTACAATGAGCAGTTCTTC
TRBV20-1	TRBJ2-7	TRBD1	.	CSASVTGQGYYEQYF	TGCAGTGCTTCCGTTACGGGACAGGGATACTACGAGCAGTACTTC
TRBV7-9	TRBJ2-3	.	.	CASSAGNTQYF	TGTGCCAGCAGCGCGGGAAATACGCAGTATTTT
TRBV4-2	TRBJ2-7	.	few	CASSQESQGPYEQYF	TGTGCCAGCAGCCAAGAGTCCCAGGGACCCTACGAGCAGTACTTC
TRBV20-1	TRBJ2-7	.	few	CSTGSHSYEQYF	TGCAGTACAGGGTCCCACTCCTACGAGCAGTACTTC
TRBV7-9	TRBJ2-2	TRBD1	.	CASGTVPGQGAYGELFF	TGTGCCAGCGGTACCGTACCGGGACAGGGTGCTTACGGGGAGCTGTTTTTT
TRBV28	TRBJ1-5	TRBD1	many	CASRDRAHQPQHF	TGTGCCAGCAGGGACAGGGCCCATCAGCCCCAGCATTTT
TRBV10-3	TRBJ1-2	TRBD1	few	CAISRQGAKNGYTF	TGTGCCATAAGCCGGCAGGGGGCGAAGAATGGCTACACCTTC
TRBV21-1	TRBJ2-6	.	.	CASSKVGGLAGSGANVLTF	TGTGCCAGCAGCAAAGTGGGCGGTTTAGCGGGGTCTGGGGCCAACGTCCTGACTTTC
TRBV20-1	TRBJ2-1	TRBD1	few	CSVRGPPLFNEQFF	TGCAGTGTAAGGGGGCCACCCCTCTTCAATGAGCAGTTCTTC
TRBV29-1	TRBJ2-7	.	.	CSALTPSEQYF	TGCAGCGCCCTAACACCCTCCGAGCAGTACTTC
TRBV5-1	TRBJ1-2	.	many	CASSLGWDYGYTF	TGCGCCAGCAGCTTGGGATGGGACTATGGCTACACCTTC
TRBV20-1	TRBJ2-1	.	few	CSAPTPLTYNEQFF	TGCAGTGCCCCTACCCCCCTCACTTACAATGAGCAGTTCTTC
TRBV10-3	TRBJ2-7	.	.	CAISDPARGRSYEQYF	TGTGCCATCAGTGACCCCGCCCGGGGTCGTTCCTACGAGCAGTACTTC
TRBV4-1	TRBJ1-5	.	few	CASSQERSTNQPQHF	TGCGCCAGCAGCCAAGAAAGAAGTACCAATCAGCCCCAGCATTTT
TRBV7-9	TRBJ2-1	TRBD2	.	CASSLRRNSGGRNEQFF	TGTGCCAGCAGCTTGCGAAGAAACAGCGGGGGCAGGAATGAGCAGTTCTTC
TRBV5-4	TRBJ1-3	TRBD1	.	CASSPGQGLGNTIYF	TGTGCCAGCAGCCCCGGACAGGGGCTTGGAAACACCATATATTTT
TRBV6-5	TRBJ2-1	TRBD2	many	CASSSDRDYHNEQFF	TGTGCCAGCAGTTCGGACCGGGACTACCACAATGAGCAGTTCTTC
TRBV4-3	TRBJ1-1	.	few	CASSQDAAGYTEAFF	TGCGCCAGCAGCCAAGACGCGGCTGGGTACACTGAAGCTTTCTTT
TRBV6-1	TRBJ2-1	.	.	CASSEAGRGSNEQFF	TGTGCCAGCAGTGAAGCAGGCAGGGGTTCCAATGAGCAGTTCTTC
TRBV2	TRBJ1-6	TRBD1	.	CASRDLNRDRGYSPLHF	TGTGCCAGCAGAGACTTAAACCGGGACAGGGGTTACTCACCCCTCCACTTT
TRBV5-1	TRBJ2-1	.	many	CASSPSTIYNEQFF	TGCGCCAGCAGCCCCTCGACTATCTACAATGAGCAGTTCTTC
TRBV6-1	TRBJ2-1	TRBD2	.	CASITSTAEKTLAGTSIYEQFF	TGTGCCAGCATCACCTCCACGGCGGAGAAAACCTTGGCCGGGACTAGCATCTATGAGCAGTTCTTC
TRBV13	TRBJ2-5	.	many	CASSFLQETQYF	TGTGCCAGCAGCTTCCTTCAAGAGACCCAGTACTTC
TRBV29-1	TRBJ2-1	.	many	CSVEGSAQSSYNEQFF	TGCAGCGTTGAGGGCAGCGCACAATCCTCCTACAATGAGCAGTTCTTC